This TCR delta chain was captured by sequencing in a study of fetal and pediatric gammadelta thymocytes (dated by TCRdb to 2022 to 2024). With respect to the entire study: Previously published data and newly generated, unpublished data were combined in the bulk gammadelta thymocyte repertoires, which were used to strengthen a single-cell study of gammadelta thymocyte development. In total, the bulk gammadelta thymocyte repertoire set covered 10 subjects, made up of 7 pediatric thymus donors and 3 fetal thymus donors. Previously published data (refs 27,28) and unpublished data were combined in the bulk gammadelta thymocyte repertoires. To increase subject numbers and strengthen the CDR3 publicity analysis, bulk TCR repertoire data were added.

TCRdb shows the sequencer as Illumina MiSeq. On the study's bioinformatics: For publicity analysis, the Vgamma9Vdelta2 and nonVgamma9Vdelta2 bulk CDR3 files were merged for each subject into one combined repertoire per subject. Using base R and dplyr, CDR3 publicity was scored on a scale from 0 to 19 by checking each amino acid sequence across 9 single-cell datasets and around ten bulk repertoires. TCRdb called clones afresh from the public reads with CATT; identical DNA rows were later merged. The V and J calls here are based on TCRdb, not the publication. This sample comprises roughly 950 delta-chain clones, roughly 49% of them detected only once. The ten largest clones add up to around 15% of the sample. Overall results and qualifications from the work: Compared with post-natal repertoires, fetal gammadelta thymocyte repertoires had previously been reported to be enriched for TRDV2, TRGV8 and TRGV9 usage, low N additions and public CDR3s.

The CDR3 starts with the cysteine, ends with the phenylalanine, and has 19 residues. CDR3 DNA is the only sequence kept; it has 57 bases, read in frame from the first base. CDR1 and CDR2, looked up from the germline V gene, are GEAIGNYY and EKD. Trimming takes 0 bases from V and 1 base from J, and the germline ends sit 15 bases apart. Thymocytes were stained with Zombie NIR viability dye plus antibodies to CD3 (UCHT1), TCRgammadelta (11F2), TCRVgamma9 (IMMU360) and TCRVdelta2 (IMMU389). Bulk TRD and TRG CDR3 repertoires were produced separately from sorted Vgamma9Vdelta2 and nonVgamma9Vdelta2 gammadelta thymocytes taken from human fetal and pediatric thymuses. In Belgium, pediatric thymus tissue was obtained from children undergoing cardiac surgery. The pediatric thymus donors in the study ranged in age from about 1 to 12 years. As previously described, thymic cell suspensions were prepared from both fetal and post-natal thymuses. Vgamma9Vdelta2 thymocytes were sorted as cells that were CD3+ gammadeltaTCR+ Vgamma9+ Vdelta2+. Cells were sorted on a FACS Aria III cell sorter (BD Biosciences).

This clone is identified as large (0.1 to 1%). Its antigen remains unidentified. Per-nucleotide qualities are absent, and no much larger clonotype sits a single base away. This receptor was taken from a child who underwent cardiac surgery and was recorded as healthy. Sequenced input: Vgamma9Vdelta2 gamma-delta T cells from the thymus. Read against the paper, the sample's cell subset or site label means: sorted CD3+gammadeltaTCR+Vgamma9+Vdelta2+ thymocytes. The V and J genes are TRDV2 and TRDJ3; TRDD3 is a weak D gene call, 6 bases matching. The sequenced DNA: TGTGCCTGTGACACCGTCCGGGGATTAAGGTCCTGGGACACCCGACAGATGTTTTTC. Translation gives CACDTVRGLRSWDTRQMFF.